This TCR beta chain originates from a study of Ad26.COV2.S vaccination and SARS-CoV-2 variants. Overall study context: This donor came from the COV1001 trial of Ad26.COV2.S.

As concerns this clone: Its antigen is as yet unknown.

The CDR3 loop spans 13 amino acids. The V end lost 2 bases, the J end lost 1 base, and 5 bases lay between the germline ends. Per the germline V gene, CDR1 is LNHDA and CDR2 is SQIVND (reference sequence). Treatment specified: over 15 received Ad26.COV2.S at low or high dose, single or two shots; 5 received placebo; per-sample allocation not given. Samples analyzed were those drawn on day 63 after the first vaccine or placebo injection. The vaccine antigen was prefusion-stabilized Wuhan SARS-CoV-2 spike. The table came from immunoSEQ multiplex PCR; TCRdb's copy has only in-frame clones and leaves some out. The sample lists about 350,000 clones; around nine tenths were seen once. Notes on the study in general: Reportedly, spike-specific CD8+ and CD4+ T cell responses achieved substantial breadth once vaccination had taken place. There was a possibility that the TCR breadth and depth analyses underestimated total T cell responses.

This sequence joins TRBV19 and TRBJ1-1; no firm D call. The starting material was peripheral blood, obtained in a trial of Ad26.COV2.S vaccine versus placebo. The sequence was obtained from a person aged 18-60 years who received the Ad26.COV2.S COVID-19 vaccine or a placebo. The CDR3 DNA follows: TGTGCCAGTAGTATAACGGCGAACACTGAAGCTTTCTTT. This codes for CASSITANTEAFF.